This TCR beta chain was observed in a study of blood T cell repertoires in COVID-19. At the level of the study: Both acute and convalescent COVID-19 samples were obtained from the United States, Italy and Spain. T cells, B-cell-depleted T cells, or PBMCs supplied cDNA or gDNA.

Germline CDR1 reads SGHRS; CDR2 reads YFSETQ. The length of the CDR3 is 17 residues. V was cut by 0 bases and J by 4 bases, with 19 bases left in between. In the authors' workflow: Estimates of nucleated cell counts were drawn from the amplification of reference gene primers. Generated by immunoSEQ multiplex PCR, the TCRdb table keeps only in-frame clones and is missing some. D and trimming were read from the DNA, whereas the V and J calls and clone size are those reported in that table. The sample has approximately 230,000 clones, nearly 90% seen once. The receptor's source is a woman aged 40 to 50 who had recovered from COVID-19. Source material: peripheral blood. The V call is TRBV5-1, the J call TRBJ1-2, with D unresolved. CDR3 bases: TGCGCCAGCAGCTTGGCCCCGCCAGGCACAGCCTTCTATGGCTACACCTTC. It is translated as CASSLAPPGTAFYGYTF.